This paragraph covers one TCR beta chain sequence. Its target is not known. These data are taken from a study of identical twins. Findings and caveats of the study: Excess sharing between twins was weaker in beta out-of-frame sequences. Cord blood beta clonotypes that were abundant carried fewer insertions, and memory repertoires showed no such trend.

TCRdb reprocessed the 5' RACE reads with MiXCR, giving one entry per CDR3 protein. The sample has around 240,000 distinct CDR3 sequences, about 10% seen once; the top ten hold 8% to 10%. CDR1 is KGHSH and CDR2 is LQKENI in the germline V gene. V lost 0 bases and J 8 bases, leaving 14 bases between the germline ends. This CDR3 comprises 15 residues. This TCR was sampled from a man aged 50-59 years in good health. The sample comprised memory T cells sorted from blood. The rearrangement links TRBV18 to TRBJ2-1; the D gene is possibly TRBD1 (5 bases). The CDR3 region has the DNA TGTGCCAGCTCACCACCGGGGCTGCTAGGGGATGAGCAGTTCTTC. Encoded protein: CASSPPGLLGDEQFF.